This T cell receptor (beta chain) stems from a study of Ad26.COV2.S vaccination and SARS-CoV-2 variants. Study-level findings and limits: Comparability of non-spike TCR breadth was observed across vaccine and placebo recipients. Post-vaccination spike-specific CD8+ and CD4+ T cell responses reportedly had substantial breadth.

TCRdb's copy holds only in-frame clones and misses some; the assay was immunoSEQ multiplex PCR. The sample gives around 350,000 clones, approximately 90% of which show up once; 3.9% is in the top ten. A few counts support this clone. Its antigen is undetermined. The CDR3 consists of 11 residues. The germline V and J ends were trimmed by 3 bases and 7 bases, with 4 bases remaining between them. The germline gives CDR1 SGHDN, CDR2 FVKESK. The chain carries TRBV14 and TRBJ1-3, with no clear D. The TCR comes from a human donor who had recovered from COVID-19. Sequenced here: peripheral blood, sampled after recovery from COVID-19. Written as DNA, the CDR3 is TGTGCCAGCAGCCATAGTAACACCATATATTTT. The encoded protein is CASSHSNTIYF. Together with reference TRBV14 and TRBJ1-3, the CDR3 gives the full variable domain: EAGVTQFPSHSVIEKGQTVTLRCDPISGHDNLYWYRRVMGKEIKFLLHFVKESKQDESGMPNNRFLAERTGGTYSTLKVQPAELEDSGVYFCASSHSNTIYFGEGSWLTVV.